This T cell receptor beta chain was sequenced during a study of early T cells in non-severe SARS-CoV-2 infection (dated by TCRdb to the early 2020s). About the investigation overall: Because TCR sequencing relied on bulk RNA taken from unsorted whole blood, pairing of alpha and beta chains was not possible. Study-wide findings and limitations: VDJdb matching was skewed toward anti-spike CD8 responses and likely underestimated virus-specific expansions by missing private and CD4 specificities.

The protocol used for the library was 5' RACE. Sequenced using a NextSeq 500. The TCR library protocol attached unique molecular identifiers to individual cDNA molecules to correct for sequencing error and PCR bias. Both TCR alpha and beta chains were sequenced, and tight co-correlation was observed between alpha and beta sequence abundances in each sample. For the original study's pipeline: V gene, J gene and CDR3 annotation of TCR sequences was performed with Decombinator V4. TCRs were defined as expanded if a significant change between any two time points was detected under a Poisson model with p below 0.0001. TCR abundances were normalised to the total number of TCRs sequenced per sample and were expressed as counts per million. TRAV1-2 paired with TRAJ12, TRAJ20 or TRAJ33 defined MAIT TCRs, while TRAV10 paired with TRAJ18 defined iNKT TCRs. VDJdb, accessed on 1 November 2021, was searched for TCRs annotated for CMV, EBV and SARS-CoV-2, and TCRs annotated for more than one antigen were excluded. TCRdb reanalyzed the raw reads on its own, using fastp at Q25 for trimming and MiXCR for clone calling, and kept in-frame beta chains. Each CDR3 protein gets just one entry, which takes the most common genes and DNA from the rows behind it. The V and J calls come from TCRdb's annotation, not from the publication. The sample profile shows 32,000 or so distinct CDR3 sequences; about 6.1% of them were found once. The ten largest clones add up to 5.8% of the sample.

This clonotype was detected many times. Its binding antigen is unknown. One base away there is no much larger clone; base qualities are not given. A case-control design nested within a healthcare worker cohort in London, UK, was used, with weekly nasopharyngeal swab PCR tests and blood sampling performed. Healthcare workers were recruited between 23 and 31 March 2020, during the week of the UK lockdown, and were followed weekly for up to about 15 weeks. The germline V gene specifies SGHRS as CDR1 and YFSETQ as CDR2. Trimming accounts for 4 bases at V and 5 bases at J, while the number of junction bases matched to no gene is 4. The CDR3 runs 14 amino acids, cysteine and phenylalanine included. Only CDR3 DNA is held: 42 bases, read in frame from base 1.

The sequence came from an adult who was a healthcare worker with PCR-confirmed SARS-CoV-2 infection or an uninfected control (not recorded which). The sample taken for sequencing was whole blood. In this chain, TRBV5-1 is recombined with TRBJ2-3; the central 10 bases match TRBD2. The DNA is as follows: TGCGCCAGCAGCAGAACTAGCGGGGAAGATACGCAGTATTTT. This codes for CASSRTSGEDTQYF. Full variable domain (CDR3 extended with the reference TRBV5-1 and TRBJ2-3 proteins): KAGVTQTPRYLIKTRGQQVTLSCSPISGHRSVSWYQQTPGQGLQFLFEYFSETQRNKGNFPGRFSGRQFSNSRSEMNVSTLELGDSALYLCASSRTSGEDTQYFGPGTRLTVL.